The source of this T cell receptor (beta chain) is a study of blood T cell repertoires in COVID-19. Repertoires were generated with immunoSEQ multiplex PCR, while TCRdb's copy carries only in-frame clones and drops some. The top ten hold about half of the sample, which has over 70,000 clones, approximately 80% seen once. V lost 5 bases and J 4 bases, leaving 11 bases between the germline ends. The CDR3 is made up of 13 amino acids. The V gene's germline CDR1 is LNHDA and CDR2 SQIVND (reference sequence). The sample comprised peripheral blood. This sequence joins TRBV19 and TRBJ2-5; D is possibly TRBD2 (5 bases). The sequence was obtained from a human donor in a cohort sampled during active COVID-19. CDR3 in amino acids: CASSSGNGETQYF. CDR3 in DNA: TGTGCCAGTAGTTCGGGGAATGGAGAGACCCAGTACTTC.